One sample yielded the 17 T cell receptor beta chains listed below, sequenced in a study of T cell responses to AZD1222 COVID-19 vaccine. TCRdb's table, derived via immunoSEQ multiplex PCR, lists solely in-frame clones and lacks some. The sample lists about 140,000 clones, less than 95% occurring once. The specimen comprised peripheral blood, sampled on day 0 of AZD1222 vaccination. The receptor source for this set is an adult in good health.

V is TRBV5-6 and J is TRBJ2-1; D is perhaps TRBD2 (6 bases). CDR3 length: 16 residues. Trimming pared 0 bases from V and 4 bases from J, leaving 14 bases between. Germline lookup yields CDR1 SGHDT and CDR2 YYEEEE. The CDR3 loop is CASSLEASVRYNEQFF. CDR3 DNA sequence: TGTGCCAGCAGCTTGGAGGCTAGCGTTCGGTACAATGAGCAGTTCTTC.

J is TRBJ2-3 and V is TRBV21-1. TRBV21-1 is classified as a pseudogene. The CDR3 runs 15 residues. The CDR3 loop reads CASSNGGGRTDTQYF. In DNA, the CDR3 is TGTGCCAGCAGCAACGGAGGGGGACGCACAGATACGCAGTATTTT.

The J gene is TRBJ1-6, the V gene TRBV6-2 or TRBV6-3; D may be TRBD1 (5 bases). Trimming removed 0 bases from V and 14 bases from J, with 11 bases in between. This CDR3 is 13 amino acids long. Germline V gene sequence: CDR1 MNHEY, CDR2 SVGEGT. This chain's CDR3 is CASSYSGRAALHF. In nucleotides, the CDR3 is TGTGCCAGCAGTTACTCGGGGCGGGCAGCCCTCCACTTT.

In its sample, this clone was seen a few times. This chain connects TRBV5-6 to TRBJ1-2; D possibly corresponds to TRBD1 (5 bases). The CDR3 is 17 amino acids. Germline values: CDR1 SGHDT, CDR2 YYEEEE. V shed 0 bases and J shed 4 bases, with 19 bases lying between them. CDR3 sequence: CASSLEEGAVMAYGYTF. In DNA form, the CDR3 reads TGTGCCAGCAGCTTGGAGGAAGGGGCGGTAATGGCCTATGGCTACACCTTC.

J is TRBJ2-5 and V is TRBV7-3; D unclear. Germline CDR1 SGHTA, CDR2 FQGTGA. This CDR3 is 15 amino acids long. Between the trimmed V and J ends, which lost 5 bases and 0 bases, there was a span of 13 bases. CDR3 sequence: CASSPDWGNQETQYF. The DNA for the CDR3 is TGTGCCAGCAGCCCCGACTGGGGAAACCAAGAGACCCAGTACTTC.

V and J are TRBV2 and TRBJ1-1; TRBD1 is a possible D gene (5 bases). The V end lost 2 bases, the J end lost 4 bases, and 8 bases lay between the germline ends. This CDR3 has 13 residues. CDR1 and CDR2 from the germline V gene are SNHLY and FYNNEI. CDR3 sequence reads: CASSERQGTEAFF. In DNA form, the CDR3 reads TGTGCCAGCAGTGAACGGCAGGGCACTGAAGCTTTCTTT.

The chain recombines TRBV4-1 with TRBJ2-3; no reliable D call. CDR3 length: 12 residues. V lost 3 bases and J lost 2, with 3 bases in between. CDR1 is MGHRA and CDR2 is YSYEKL in the germline V gene. CDR3 bases: TGCGCCAGCAGCCAGCCCACAGATACGCAGTATTTT. Protein product: CASSQPTDTQYF.

V gene TRBV4-1 combines with J gene TRBJ1-2; D is ambiguous. The V end lost 5 bases, the J end lost 0 bases, and 16 bases lay between the germline ends. This CDR3 region has 16 residues. Germline V gene data show CDR1 as MGHRA and CDR2 as YSYEKL. The CDR3 bases are TGCGCCAGCAGCAACGAACCACGAGGAGCTAACTATGGCTACACCTTC. Its translation: CASSNEPRGANYGYTF.

This chain links TRBV12-3 or TRBV12-4 with TRBJ2-3; D remains unclear. V lost 2 bases, J lost 5 bases, and 2 bases lay in between. The CDR3 totals 11 residues. The CDR3 DNA sequence: TGTGCCAGCAGTTTAAGAGATACGCAGTATTTT. Its protein product is CASSLRDTQYF.

The chain is built from TRBV2 and TRBJ1-1; D remains unclear. CDR1 is SNHLY, CDR2 FYNNEI, per germline. The germline V and J ends were trimmed by 4 bases and 5 bases, with 11 bases remaining between them. The CDR3 spans 13 residues. CDR3 region: CASSVQSGTEAFF. The DNA of the CDR3 is TGTGCCAGCAGTGTACAGAGTGGGACTGAAGCTTTCTTT. The entire variable domain, with the rest obtained from reference TRBV2 and TRBJ1-1, is as follows: EPEVTQTPSHQVTQMGQEVILRCVPISNHLYFYWYRQILGQKVEFLVSFYNNEISEKSEIFDDQFSVERPDGSNFTLKIRSTKLEDSAMYFCASSVQSGTEAFFGQGTRLTVV.

The J gene is TRBJ2-2, the V gene TRBV5-1; D tentatively fits TRBD1 or TRBD2 (5 bases each). This CDR3 region has 15 residues. Germline CDR1 SGHRS, CDR2 YFSETQ. V was clipped by 4 bases and J by 3 bases, with 13 bases between them. The CDR3 DNA is TGCGCCAGCAGCCCACATCTGGGGGACACCGGGGAGCTGTTTTTT. Its translation is CASSPHLGDTGELFF.

The chain employs TRBV4-1 and TRBJ2-2; weak D call: TRBD1 (6 bases). The germline V and J ends were trimmed by 0 bases and 7 bases, with 15 bases remaining between them. In germline, CDR1 is MGHRA, CDR2 YSYEKL. This CDR3 has 16 residues. The CDR3 is CASSQDRWGRGGELFF. CDR3 nucleotides: TGCGCCAGCAGCCAAGATCGGTGGGGGCGCGGCGGGGAGCTGTTTTTT.

This clone was observed a single time. The gene calls are TRBV5-4 and TRBJ2-7, with 7 bases that match TRBD2. CDR1 and CDR2 (germline): SGHNT, YYREEE (reference sequence). CDR3 length: 14 amino acids. V lost 1 base to trimming and J lost 1 base; unmatched junction nucleotides: 2. This chain's CDR3 is CASSLREGSYEQYF. The CDR3 DNA is TGTGCCAGCAGCTTGAGGGAGGGTTCCTACGAGCAGTACTTC. The variable domain in full, with the rest retrieved from reference TRBV5-4 and TRBJ2-7, is ETGVTQSPTHLIKTRGQQVTLRCSSQSGHNTVSWYQQALGQGPQFIFQYYREEENGRGNFPPRFSGLQFPNYSSELNVNALELDDSALYLCASSLREGSYEQYFGPGTRLTVT.

The chain couples TRBV12-5 to TRBJ2-7, with D possibly being TRBD1 (5 bases). Per germline, CDR1 LGHNT and CDR2 FRNRAP. CDR3 size: 15 residues. V was trimmed by 3 bases and J by 3 bases, leaving 15 bases between them. The CDR3 region has the DNA TGTGCTAGTGGTTTCCGTTGGGCAGGGAACTACGAGCAGTACTTC. Translation gives CASGFRWAGNYEQYF. The full variable domain, in which reference TRBV12-5 and TRBJ2-7 provide the parts outside the CDR3, is DARVTQTPRHKVTEMGQEVTMRCQPILGHNTVFWYRQTMMQGLELLAYFRNRAPLDDSGMPKDRFSAEMPDATLATLKIQPSEPRDSAVYFCASGFRWAGNYEQYFGPGTRLTVT.

The V call is TRBV28, the J call TRBJ1-2; D uncertain. The CDR3 loop spans 11 amino acids. V was clipped by 3 bases and J by 6 bases, with 5 bases between them. The germline gives CDR1 MDHEN, CDR2 SYDVKM. In DNA, the CDR3 is TGTGCCAGCAGTTTTCGGCATGGCTACACCTTC. Residues: CASSFRHGYTF.

The V gene is TRBV4-2, the J gene TRBJ1-4, with TRBD1 matching 7 bases. The CDR3 has 15 amino acids. Per the germline V gene, CDR1 is LGHNA and CDR2 is YNFKEQ. The junction had 16 bases not matched to a gene; V was cut back by 7 bases and J by 11 bases. This chain's CDR3 is CASTKPRQGQRKLFF. CDR3 DNA sequence: TGTGCCAGCACCAAACCGAGACAGGGCCAGAGGAAACTGTTTTTT.

J is TRBJ1-2 and V is TRBV5-4, with TRBD1 matching over 9 bases. The CDR3 extends over 16 amino acids. Germline V lookup: CDR1 SGHNT, CDR2 YYREEE (reference sequence). The V and J ends lost 0 bases and 4 bases, in that order; junction bases with no gene match: 7. The CDR3 nucleotides read TGTGCCAGCAGCTTGGCCAGGACAGGGGAGGGCTATGGCTACACCTTC. As protein: CASSLARTGEGYGYTF.